This T cell receptor beta chain derives from a study of blood T cells in healthy people across ages (dated by TCRdb to about 2015). About the full investigation: Template switching captured roughly one uniquely barcoded TCR beta cDNA molecule per two T cells in model experiments. The study measured age-related changes in TCR beta repertoire diversity using deep sequencing normalized with unique cDNA molecular identifiers. Four age groups were formed from the donors: young (average approximately 15 years), middle-aged (roughly 38), aged (around 62) and long-lived (less than 85). To avoid experimental bias, donors of different ages were distributed randomly across sequencing lanes. Using the same blood draw, the study looked at two additional independent replicas of 1 million unique cDNA reads for two donors, one aged 18 to 29 and the other aged 80 or older.

Details on this clonotype: Its binding antigen is unknown. Base qualities are not at hand, and no much larger clone is one base apart.

Preparation of the library involved 5' RACE. These reads were obtained on an Illumina HiSeq 2500. The second PCR ran for roughly 7 to 11 cycles and used a J-beta primer mix along with a sample-barcoded 5' primer. Each TCR beta cDNA molecule received a unique molecular identifier from a template-switch 5' adaptor carrying 12 random nucleotides. Each sample yielded at least 3 million CDR3-containing paired-end reads. The Mint cDNA synthesis kit, primed by a TRBC-specific oligonucleotide, was used to synthesize first-strand cDNA from all RNA. All cDNA was treated with uracil-DNA glycosylase and then went through a first 18-cycle PCR with the universal primers M1SS and BC2_uni_R. Per the source publication's procedure: For normalization, 1 million high-quality reads, each with a distinct molecular identifier, were randomly selected from each sample. Instead of being binned into consensus sequences, reads that shared molecular identifiers were thrown out. CDR3 identification, clonotype clustering and error correction used MiTCR with a Q25 quality threshold and the strictest error-elimination algorithm. A nonparametric unseen species model using Euler transformation provided a lower-bound estimate of total TCR beta diversity. TCRdb itself trimmed the public reads at Q25 with fastp, ran MiXCR and retained productive beta chains. Duplicate CDR3 protein sequences are folded into a single record with the most common DNA and genes. These V and J calls derive from TCRdb rather than the authors' analysis. In all, the sample holds roughly 930,000 distinct CDR3 sequences, and 45% to 50% of those were seen once. The biggest ten clones account for 13% of the sample.

Systemically healthy Caucasian individuals from Russia, about 38 in total and aged roughly 6 to 90 years, were included as donors. Each donor gave 8 to 10 milliliters of peripheral blood, drawn into EDTA-treated Vacutainer tubes. Ficoll-Paque density-gradient centrifugation was used to isolate PBMCs, with at least 6.5 million per sample. Trizol reagent was used to extract total RNA from the PBMCs, yielding at least 6 micrograms per sample. For every donor, an aliquot of PBMCs went through flow cytometry to measure the percentages of naive CD45RAhigh/CD27high T cells. For CDR1 and CDR2, the germline V gene (reference sequence) lists MNHEY and SMNVEV. Trimming removed 7 bases from V and 3 bases from J; the gene matches leave 12 bases unexplained. The CDR3 runs 15 residues from the cysteine to the phenylalanine. Here the CDR3 DNA is all that survives: 45 bases in frame from base 1. Study-wide conclusions, independent of this receptor: Because profiling used bulk unsorted PBMCs, naive and antigen-experienced compartments could not be compared conclusively. Estimates of total diversity from one million sequenced T cells were regarded as lower bounds and underestimates. A strong correlation was found between observed TCR beta diversity and the percentage of naive T cells measured by flow cytometry. Because the CMV infection status of the donors was unknown, age-related changes in expanded clonotypes may potentially have been confounded. The long-lived group showed more naive CD4+ T cells, fewer expanded clones and increased TCR diversity than the aged group, suggesting age selection. As age increased, observed TCR beta diversity per million T cells dropped in a roughly linear way, and a significant reduction was already evident by age 40.

Specimen: blood. The sequence was collected from a man aged 30-40 years in good health. The chain was built from TRBV27 and TRBJ2-7, with 7 bases in between that match TRBD2. CDR3 protein: CASTHLGGLHYEQYF. Read as DNA, the sequence is TGTGCCAGCACCCATCTGGGGGGACTACACTACGAGCAGTACTTC.